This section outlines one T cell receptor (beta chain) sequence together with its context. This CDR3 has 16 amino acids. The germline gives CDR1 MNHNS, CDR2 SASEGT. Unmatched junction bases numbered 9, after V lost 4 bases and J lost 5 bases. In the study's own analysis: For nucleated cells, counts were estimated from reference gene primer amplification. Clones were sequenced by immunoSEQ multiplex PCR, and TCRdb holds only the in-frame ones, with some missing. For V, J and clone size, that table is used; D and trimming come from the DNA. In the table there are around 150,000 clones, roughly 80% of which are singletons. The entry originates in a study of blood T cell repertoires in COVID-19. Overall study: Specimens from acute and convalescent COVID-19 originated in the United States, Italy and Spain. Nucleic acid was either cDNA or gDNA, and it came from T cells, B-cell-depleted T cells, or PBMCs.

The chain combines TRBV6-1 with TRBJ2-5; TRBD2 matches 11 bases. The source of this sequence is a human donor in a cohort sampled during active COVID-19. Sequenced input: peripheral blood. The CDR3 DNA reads TGTGCCAGCAGTGGCCGACTAGCGGGGTCTCCCGAGACCCAGTACTTC. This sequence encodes CASSGRLAGSPETQYF.